These 29 T cell receptor beta chains were sequenced from one sample in a study of blood T cell repertoires in COVID-19. The data were produced by immunoSEQ multiplex PCR, yet TCRdb's version contains in-frame clones alone and is incomplete. The data show 55,000 to 85,000 clones, less than 80% seen once. The sequenced sample consisted of peripheral blood. These receptors were obtained from a man between 60 and 70 years old with active or convalescent COVID-19.

V gene TRBV10-3 combines with J gene TRBJ1-5; 8 bases fit TRBD1. CDR3 size: 14 residues. J gave up 4 bases and V 6 bases, and 5 bases lay outside the gene matches. CDR1 is ENHRY and CDR2 is SYGVKD in the germline V gene. In nucleotides, the CDR3 is TGTGCCATCAGCCGACAGGGGAGTAATCAGCCCCAGCATTTT. This translates into CAISRQGSNQPQHF.

The chain recombines TRBV7-9 with TRBJ1-1, with TRBD1 matching over 10 bases. There are 16 residues in the CDR3. The junction had 7 bases not matched to a gene; V was cut back by 5 bases and J by 1 base. The germline V gene has CDR1 SEHNR and CDR2 FQNEAQ (reference sequence). The CDR3 is CASSPGQGQPNTEAFF. CDR3 in DNA: TGTGCCAGCAGCCCGGGACAGGGGCAACCGAACACTGAAGCTTTCTTT.

The chain links TRBV3-1 (or the pseudogene TRBV3-2) to TRBJ1-2; D is unclear. V lost 2 bases, J lost 3 bases, and 7 bases lay in between. CDR3 length: 13 amino acids. Germline assignment: CDR1 LGHDT and CDR2 YNNKEL (reference sequence). CDR3 sequence: CASSQFSDYGYTF. Here the CDR3 DNA reads TGTGCCAGCAGCCAATTTAGTGACTATGGCTACACCTTC.

This sequence joins TRBV28 and TRBJ1-1; 7 nucleotides line up with TRBD1. The CDR3 length is 14 residues. The V segment lost 4 bases and the J segment 3 bases; nucleotides outside the gene matches: 5. Germline assignment: CDR1 MDHEN and CDR2 SYDVKM. The CDR3 sequence is CASSSTTGYTEAFF. The CDR3 DNA sequence: TGTGCCAGCAGTTCAACGACAGGGTACACTGAAGCTTTCTTT.

V gene TRBV28 combines with J gene TRBJ2-7; 7 bases line up with TRBD2. This CDR3 region has 14 residues. Trimming took 5 bases from V and 1 from J; bases not matched to a gene: 5. CDR1 is MDHEN, CDR2 SYDVKM, per germline. CDR3 nucleotides: TGTGCCAGCAGTCTAACGGGGGGTTCCTACGAGCAGTACTTC. Translating gives CASSLTGGSYEQYF. The full variable domain, completed using reference TRBV28 and TRBJ2-7, is DVKVTQSSRYLVKRTGEKVFLECVQDMDHENMFWYRQDPGLGLRLIYFSYDVKMKEKGDIPEGYSVSREKKERFSLILESASTNQTSMYLCASSLTGGSYEQYFGPGTRLTVT.

The V and J genes are TRBV28 and TRBJ1-5; 7 positions match TRBD1. CDR1 and CDR2 from the germline V gene are MDHEN and SYDVKM. After removal of 5 bases from V and 0 bases from J, the junction contained 7 bases not matched to a gene. The CDR3 contains 16 residues. The CDR3 coding sequence is TGTGCCAGCAGTGGAGCAGGGGGGCATAGCAATCAGCCCCAGCATTTT. It codes for CASSGAGGHSNQPQHF.

The chain recombines TRBV4-3 with TRBJ1-2; possible D gene TRBD1, 5 bases. The CDR3 totals 15 residues. Trimming removed 3 bases from V and 8 bases from J, with 19 bases in between. Germline CDR1 and CDR2: LGHNA and YSLEER. This chain's CDR3 is CASSQETASMRGYTF. As DNA, the CDR3 is TGCGCCAGCAGCCAGGAGACAGCCTCTATGAGGGGCTACACCTTC.

V is TRBV28 and J is TRBJ2-3; 9 bases are shared with TRBD2. Germline-derived CDR1 and CDR2 are MDHEN and SYDVKM. The CDR3 extends over 15 amino acids. The trim removed 6 bases at V and 2 bases at J, leaving 6 bases unmatched. The CDR3: CASSPRGGSTDTQYF. DNA for the CDR3: TGTGCCAGCAGCCCGCGGGGGGGATCCACAGATACGCAGTATTTT.

The chain joins TRBV5-1 to TRBJ2-5; maybe TRBD2 (5 bases). V was trimmed by 6 bases and J by 5 bases, leaving 14 bases between them. This CDR3 has 13 residues. Germline values: CDR1 SGHRS, CDR2 YFSETQ. The CDR3 sequence is CASNDYDKETQYF. The CDR3 DNA is TGCGCCAGCAACGACTACGACAAGGAGACCCAGTACTTC.

V usage is TRBV3-1 (or the pseudogene TRBV3-2) and J usage is TRBJ1-4; 7 bases match TRBD1. The V segment lost 1 base and the J segment 7 bases; nucleotides outside the gene matches: 3. Germline lookup yields CDR1 LGHDT and CDR2 YNNKEL (reference sequence). The CDR3 is made up of 14 amino acids. The CDR3 here is CASSQVTGAEKLFF. The CDR3 bases are TGTGCCAGCAGCCAAGTCACAGGGGCTGAAAAACTGTTTTTT.

V gene TRBV7-8 combines with J gene TRBJ2-3, with TRBD2 matching 14 bases. The CDR3 totals 15 residues. Germline-derived CDR1 and CDR2 are SGHVS and FQNEAQ. The junction had 3 bases not matched to a gene; V was cut back by 4 bases and J by 6 bases. The CDR3 is CASSWTSGGMDTQYF. The CDR3 DNA reads as TGTGCCAGCAGCTGGACTAGCGGGGGGATGGATACGCAGTATTTT.

The rearrangement links TRBV6-5 to TRBJ1-2, with TRBD1 matching 8 bases. The J segment lost 0 bases and the V segment lost 4 bases, leaving 7 bases of the junction unmatched. Germline loops: CDR1 MNHEY, CDR2 SVGAGI. The CDR3 extends over 16 amino acids. CDR3 in amino acids: CASSWTGRAPNYGYTF. The CDR3 DNA follows: TGTGCCAGCAGTTGGACAGGGAGGGCACCTAACTATGGCTACACCTTC.

This chain connects TRBV6-5 to TRBJ2-2; D possibly corresponds to TRBD1 (6 bases). V gave up 6 bases and J gave up 6 bases, with 14 bases separating them. This CDR3 region has 14 residues. The V gene's germline CDR1 is MNHEY and CDR2 SVGAGI. The CDR3 spells CASRQGMGSGELFF. CDR3 DNA sequence: TGTGCCAGCAGACAGGGTATGGGTTCCGGGGAGCTGTTTTTT.

In its sample, this clone was seen once. The chain employs TRBV25-1 and TRBJ2-3; the match to TRBD1 covers 9 bases. Trimming removed 4 bases from V and 2 bases from J; junction bases left unmatched: 4. The CDR3 loop spans 15 amino acids. Germline assignment: CDR1 MGHDK and CDR2 SYGVNS. The CDR3 spells CASSVTGGVTDTQYF. Written as DNA, the CDR3 is TGTGCCAGCAGTGTGACAGGGGGTGTCACAGATACGCAGTATTTT.

The CDR3: CASRTGGPYGYTF. The CDR3 DNA is TGTGCCAGCAGGACGGGGGGCCCCTATGGCTACACCTTC. This chain joins TRBV6-5 and TRBJ1-2; tentatively, D is TRBD1 (6 bases). The CDR3 consists of 13 residues. CDR1 is MNHEY, CDR2 SVGAGI, per germline. V lost 6 bases to trimming and J lost 4 bases, with 12 bases between them.

V usage is TRBV28 and J usage is TRBJ2-7, with 9 bases fitting TRBD1. Germline CDR1 and CDR2: MDHEN and SYDVKM. V lost 6 bases to trimming and J lost 1 base; unmatched junction nucleotides: 4. The CDR3 covers 14 residues. CDR3 coding DNA: TGTGCCAGCAGAGAGGACAGGGGTTCCTACGAGCAGTACTTC. Translating gives CASREDRGSYEQYF.

The gene calls are TRBV5-4 and TRBJ2-7; maybe TRBD2 (7 bases). The CDR3 is 15 amino acids. In germline, CDR1 is SGHNT, CDR2 YYREEE (reference sequence). V was pared by 4 bases and J by 5 bases, with 19 bases between. CDR3 sequence (DNA): TGTGCCAGCAGCGGGAGGGGGGGGAAGATTGACGAGCAGTACTTC. Translation gives CASSGRGGKIDEQYF.

This clone was observed many times. The genes are TRBV28 and TRBJ2-3; TRBD2 is a possible D gene (6 bases). CDR1 is MDHEN, CDR2 SYDVKM, per germline. V was trimmed by 4 bases and J by 3 bases, leaving 11 bases between them. The CDR3 spans 14 residues. Here the CDR3 DNA reads TGTGCCAGCAGTTCGGGACTGATTACAGATACGCAGTATTTT. This codes for CASSSGLITDTQYF. Using reference TRBV28 and TRBJ2-3 for the parts outside the CDR3, the full variable domain is DVKVTQSSRYLVKRTGEKVFLECVQDMDHENMFWYRQDPGLGLRLIYFSYDVKMKEKGDIPEGYSVSREKKERFSLILESASTNQTSMYLCASSSGLITDTQYFGPGTRLTVL.

The chain uses TRBV10-3 and TRBJ2-1; TRBD1 agrees at 10 bases. The CDR3 has 13 residues. The germline V gene encodes CDR1 ENHRY and CDR2 SYGVKD. Germline trimming cut 11 bases from V and 4 bases from J; bases unmatched to any gene: 5. The CDR3 protein is CAGAGQGYNEQFF. In DNA form, the CDR3 reads TGTGCCGGAGCGGGACAGGGGTACAATGAGCAGTTCTTC.

The rearrangement uses TRBV4-3 and TRBJ1-1; D gene unclear. Germline V gene data show CDR1 as LGHNA and CDR2 as YSLEER. This CDR3 region has 12 residues. Trimming removed 0 bases from V and 11 bases from J, with 10 bases in between. CDR3 region: CASSQDGERAFF. CDR3 DNA: TGCGCCAGCAGCCAAGATGGGGAGAGGGCTTTCTTT.

The V gene is TRBV18, the J gene TRBJ2-3; tentative D call: TRBD2 (5 bases). Germline CDR1 KGHSH, CDR2 LQKENI. Deletions cut 3 bases from V and 0 bases from J, with 10 bases between. The CDR3 has 15 amino acids. The CDR3 sequence: CASSPDPSSTDTQYF. Written as DNA, the CDR3 is TGTGCCAGCTCACCGGACCCTAGCAGCACAGATACGCAGTATTTT.

The CDR3 DNA sequence: TGTGCCAGCAGTACCACAGGACCCTATGGCTACACCTTC. Its protein product is CASSTTGPYGYTF. This chain connects TRBV3-1 (or the pseudogene TRBV3-2) to TRBJ1-2; the D gene is possibly TRBD1 (5 bases). The germline V gene encodes CDR1 LGHDT and CDR2 YNNKEL (reference sequence). V was trimmed by 6 bases and J by 4 bases, leaving 12 bases between them. This CDR3 spans 13 amino acids.

This clone was found many times. V and J are TRBV29-1 and TRBJ1-2; 10 bases fit TRBD1. Germline trimming cut 7 bases from V and 3 bases from J; bases unmatched to any gene: 11. The length of the CDR3 is 15 residues. Germline V gene data show CDR1 as SQVTM and CDR2 as ANQGSEA. The CDR3: CSAGGQGTFDYGYTF. Written as DNA, the CDR3 is TGCAGCGCTGGGGGACAGGGGACTTTTGACTATGGCTACACCTTC.

CDR3 residues: CASSAVAGPTRRGYTF. In nucleotides, the CDR3 is TGTGCCAGCAGCGCCGTTGCGGGGCCTACGCGGCGTGGCTACACCTTC. The chain has TRBV7-3 and TRBJ1-2; D is possibly TRBD1 (5 bases). The CDR3 is 16 residues long. Germline CDR1 reads SGHTA; CDR2 reads FQGTGA. Trimming pared 5 bases from V and 7 bases from J, leaving 23 bases between.

V and J are TRBV3-1 (or the pseudogene TRBV3-2) and TRBJ1-5, with a weak D call TRBD1 (6 bases). Deletions cut 1 base from V and 3 bases from J, with 28 bases between. This CDR3 spans 21 amino acids. The germline V gene has CDR1 LGHDT and CDR2 YNNKEL (reference sequence). The CDR3 DNA is TGTGCCAGCAGCCAAGGGTCTTCAGCCCGGAGCAGGGGACGGCCCAATCAGCCCCAGCATTTT. It translates to CASSQGSSARSRGRPNQPQHF.

In DNA form, the CDR3 reads TGTGCCAGCAGCTTTAATCCAGGGCCCCGTTTAATGTCCCAGCATTTT. It is translated as CASSFNPGPRLMSQHF. The J gene is TRBJ1-5, the V gene TRBV5-8, with D possibly being TRBD1 (5 bases). The CDR3 has 16 amino acids. Trimming removed 2 bases from V and 11 bases from J, with 23 bases in between. The V gene's germline CDR1 is SGHTS and CDR2 YDEGEE.

The chain links TRBV5-1 to TRBJ2-7; a weak D match, TRBD2 (5 bases). With 0 bases removed from V and 5 bases from J, the gap between germline ends came to 12 bases. CDR1 and CDR2 (germline): SGHRS, YFSETQ. This CDR3 is 14 amino acids long. Written as DNA, the CDR3 is TGCGCCAGCAGCTTGGACACCGGGGAAAACGAGCAGTACTTC. This gives the protein CASSLDTGENEQYF.

The V and J genes are TRBV12-3 or TRBV12-4 and TRBJ1-5, with 9 bases matching TRBD1. Trimming cost V 7 bases and J 4 bases; bases outside gene matches: 2. This CDR3 is built from 13 residues. The CDR3 sequence: CASKTGGNQPQHF. CDR3 nucleotides: TGTGCCAGCAAGACAGGGGGAAATCAGCCCCAGCATTTT.

This clone was seen a handful of times. The CDR3 sequence: CASRGDMNTEAFF. The CDR3 DNA sequence: TGCGCCAGCAGGGGGGACATGAACACTGAAGCTTTCTTT. The rearrangement links TRBV5-1 to TRBJ1-1; a weak D match, TRBD1 (6 bases). The CDR3 runs 13 residues. V lost 5 bases and J 0 bases, leaving 8 bases between the germline ends. CDR1 is SGHRS and CDR2 is YFSETQ in the germline V gene.